This TCR beta chain was sequenced in a study of beta chain features in type 1 diabetes. Germline V lookup: CDR1 MDHEN, CDR2 SYDVKM. V was trimmed by 6 bases and J by 4 bases, leaving 16 bases between them. The CDR3 has 15 amino acids. Study-level findings and limits: Patients with Type 1 diabetes showed moderately but significantly shorter TCRB CDR3s in all four CD4+ subsets.

Reverse transcription of all isolated RNA meant that expressed TCRB transcripts were sequenced. Assay: immunoSEQ multiplex PCR; the TCRdb copy retains only in-frame clones and omits some. Here the sample spans a few hundred thousand clones, roughly 12% being singletons. To note about this clone: Its specificity is not known.

Sequenced: naive CD4+ T cells from blood. The receptor was derived from a young woman with type 1 diabetes. The J gene is TRBJ2-1, the V gene TRBV28; tentatively, D is TRBD1 (6 bases). As DNA, the CDR3 is TGTGCCAGCAGGGGATCAGGGGTTAGGTACAATGAGCAGTTCTTC. Its protein product is CASRGSGVRYNEQFF.